A selection of T cell receptor beta chains follows, all from one sample in a study of T cells after yellow fever vaccination. Each CDR3 protein is one row after TCRdb ran MiXCR on the 5' RACE reads. The data contain some 600,000 distinct CDR3 sequences, around an eighth of them singletons. Sequences were derived from PBMCs, sampled on the day of the yellow fever booster vaccination. The origin of the receptors is a man aged 25-45 years who received the YFV17D yellow fever vaccine. Each CDR3 is given with its conserved first and last residue. The D gene is left open where the match is weak. Clone size, where shown, is once, few, many, or a class for clones that have expanded.

J: TRBJ2-3; size: medium-sized; D: -; V: TRBV29-1; CDR3: CSVEGSSTDTQYF; DNA: TGCAGCGTTGAAGGTTCTAGCACAGATACGCAGTATTTT
J: TRBJ2-2; size: once; D: TRBD2; V: TRBV19; CDR3: CASRLAGVNTGELFF; DNA: TGTGCCAGTAGGTTAGCGGGAGTGAACACCGGGGAGCTGTTTTTT
J: TRBJ2-7; size: -; D: TRBD2; V: TRBV7-8; CDR3: CASSNTAGTISSYEQYF; DNA: TGTGCCAGCAGCAACACCGCCGGGACTATCTCATCCTACGAGCAGTACTTC
J: TRBJ2-2; size: few; D: -; V: TRBV7-9; CDR3: CASSLEGSQRSGELFF; DNA: TGTGCCAGCAGCCTTGAGGGCTCGCAAAGGAGCGGGGAGCTGTTTTTT
J: TRBJ2-2; size: few; D: TRBD1; V: TRBV10-3; CDR3: CAISEWTGPAGELFF; DNA: TGTGCCATCAGTGAGTGGACAGGTCCCGCCGGGGAGCTGTTTTTT
J: TRBJ2-1; size: -; D: TRBD2; V: TRBV9; CDR3: CASSETSGSNEQFF; DNA: TGTGCCAGCAGCGAGACTAGCGGGAGTAATGAGCAGTTCTTC
J: TRBJ2-3; size: few; D: -; V: TRBV7-2; CDR3: CASSLGERGTQYF; DNA: TGTGCCAGCAGCCTCGGAGAACGAGGCACGCAGTATTTT
J: TRBJ1-2; size: few; D: -; V: TRBV5-1; CDR3: CASSPASSSSNYGYTF; DNA: TGCGCCAGCAGCCCTGCGAGCTCGTCCTCTAACTATGGCTACACCTTC
J: TRBJ2-1; size: few; D: -; V: TRBV7-2; CDR3: CASSPSWYNEQFF; DNA: TGTGCCAGCAGCCCCTCCTGGTACAATGAGCAGTTCTTC
J: TRBJ1-2; size: few; D: -; V: TRBV5-1; CDR3: CASSRTADGYTF; DNA: TGCGCCAGCAGCAGGACAGCGGATGGCTACACCTTC
J: TRBJ1-2; size: -; D: -; V: TRBV5-7; CDR3: CASSLGSRTQGYTF; DNA: TGTGCCAGCAGCTTGGGGTCCAGGACCCAGGGCTACACCTTC
J: TRBJ2-7; size: few; D: TRBD2; V: TRBV5-1; CDR3: CASSLAKVAGLTSEQYF; DNA: TGCGCCAGCAGCTTGGCCAAGGTAGCGGGATTGACGAGCGAGCAGTACTTC
J: TRBJ2-3; size: few; D: -; V: TRBV7-6; CDR3: CASSDFVSHTQYF; DNA: TGTGCCAGCAGCGACTTCGTTTCTCATACGCAGTATTTT
J: TRBJ2-4; size: few; D: -; V: TRBV28; CDR3: CASSFSPQVLAKNIQYF; DNA: TGTGCCAGCAGTTTTTCCCCGCAGGTACTAGCCAAAAACATTCAGTACTTC
J: TRBJ2-2; size: -; D: -; V: TRBV10-3; CDR3: CATQLGDKYTGELFF; DNA: TGTGCCACTCAATTAGGCGATAAGTACACCGGGGAGCTGTTTTTT
J: TRBJ2-1; size: few; D: -; V: TRBV4-3; CDR3: CASSQDKPGNEQFF; DNA: TGCGCCAGCAGCCAAGATAAGCCGGGGAATGAGCAGTTCTTC
J: TRBJ2-1; size: -; D: TRBD2; V: TRBV29-1; CDR3: CSVTRAGEQFF; DNA: TGCAGCGTGACCAGAGCGGGAGAGCAGTTCTTC
J: TRBJ2-3; size: -; D: TRBD2; V: TRBV7-6; CDR3: CASSLVAGAPDTQYF; DNA: TGTGCCAGCAGCTTAGTTGCGGGAGCCCCAGATACGCAGTATTTT
J: TRBJ2-2; size: few; D: -; V: TRBV12-3/TRBV12-4; CDR3: CASNRDDGPTGELFF; DNA: TGTGCCAGCAACCGGGACGACGGACCCACCGGGGAGCTGTTTTTT
J: TRBJ2-7; size: few; D: -; V: TRBV7-9; CDR3: CASSTQTYEQYF; DNA: TGTGCCAGCAGCACCCAGACGTACGAGCAGTACTTC
J: TRBJ2-7; size: few; D: TRBD1; V: TRBV4-2; CDR3: CASSEQTGYEQYF; DNA: TGTGCCAGCAGCGAACAGACAGGGTATGAGCAGTACTTC
J: TRBJ2-7; size: few; D: -; V: TRBV5-5; CDR3: CASSLAIGGKTYEQYF; DNA: TGTGCCAGCAGCTTGGCCATCGGGGGCAAGACCTACGAGCAGTACTTC
J: TRBJ1-5; size: -; D: -; V: TRBV20-1; CDR3: CSATWDGPGMGQHF; DNA: TGCAGTGCTACCTGGGACGGACCGGGGATGGGCCAGCATTTT
J: TRBJ2-3; size: few; D: TRBD2; V: TRBV11-3; CDR3: CASSLVAGHTQYF; DNA: TGTGCCAGCAGCTTAGTAGCGGGGCATACGCAGTATTTT
J: TRBJ2-7; size: -; D: -; V: TRBV12-3/TRBV12-4; CDR3: CASSSRQAYEQYF; DNA: TGTGCCAGCAGTTCCCGACAGGCCTACGAGCAGTACTTC
J: TRBJ1-2; size: few; D: -; V: TRBV5-1; CDR3: CASGSDRPTNYGYTF; DNA: TGCGCCAGCGGCTCGGACAGACCCACTAACTATGGCTACACCTTC
J: TRBJ2-1; size: few; D: TRBD2; V: TRBV7-2; CDR3: CASSLGGASGKGYEQFF; DNA: TGTGCCAGCAGCTTAGGGGGGGCTAGCGGGAAAGGTTATGAGCAGTTCTTC
J: TRBJ1-5; size: few; D: -; V: TRBV20-1; CDR3: CSARTPQDSNQPQHF; DNA: TGCAGTGCTAGAACCCCTCAGGATAGCAATCAGCCCCAGCATTTT
J: TRBJ2-1; size: few; D: TRBD1; V: TRBV29-1; CDR3: CSVDDRGDGNEQFF; DNA: TGCAGCGTTGATGACAGGGGCGATGGCAATGAGCAGTTCTTC
J: TRBJ2-1; size: few; D: -; V: TRBV12-3/TRBV12-4; CDR3: CASSFSGPPTGEQFF; DNA: TGTGCCAGCAGTTTCTCGGGACCCCCCACCGGTGAGCAGTTCTTC
J: TRBJ2-1; size: -; D: TRBD2; V: TRBV9; CDR3: CASSVLAGAHDEQFF; DNA: TGTGCCAGCAGCGTGCTAGCGGGGGCGCACGATGAGCAGTTCTTC
J: TRBJ2-1; size: -; D: -; V: TRBV6-1; CDR3: CASSPGPVSYNEQFF; DNA: TGTGCCAGCAGTCCCGGTCCGGTCTCCTACAATGAGCAGTTCTTC
J: TRBJ2-3; size: few; D: -; V: TRBV29-1; CDR3: CSVTTGGAGTDTQYF; DNA: TGCAGCGTCACAACAGGGGGGGCTGGCACAGATACGCAGTATTTT
J: TRBJ2-7; size: few; D: -; V: TRBV12-3/TRBV12-4; CDR3: CASSLAVLRGRQYF; DNA: TGTGCCAGCAGTTTAGCGGTTCTTCGGGGAAGGCAGTACTTC
J: TRBJ2-7; size: -; D: -; V: TRBV10-3; CDR3: CAISDPVSEQYF; DNA: TGTGCCATCAGTGATCCGGTAAGCGAGCAGTACTTC
J: TRBJ2-1; size: -; D: TRBD2; V: TRBV2; CDR3: CASNNLAAGHNEQFF; DNA: TGTGCCAGCAACAACCTAGCGGCGGGTCACAATGAGCAGTTCTTC
J: TRBJ2-3; size: -; D: -; V: TRBV7-3; CDR3: CASSFQGGSSTDTQYF; DNA: TGTGCCAGCAGCTTCCAGGGGGGGTCTAGCACAGATACGCAGTATTTT
J: TRBJ2-5; size: few; D: TRBD1; V: TRBV5-1; CDR3: CASTPRTGPQETQYF; DNA: TGCGCCAGCACCCCGCGGACAGGGCCTCAGGAGACCCAGTACTTC
J: TRBJ2-1; size: many; D: TRBD1; V: TRBV7-2; CDR3: CASSLMDRSADEQFF; DNA: TGTGCCAGCAGCTTAATGGACAGGTCGGCAGATGAGCAGTTCTTC
J: TRBJ1-4; size: many; D: -; V: TRBV4-3; CDR3: CASSQRISEKLFF; DNA: TGCGCCAGCAGCCAACGCATCTCTGAAAAACTGTTTTTT
J: TRBJ1-4; size: few; D: -; V: TRBV12-3/TRBV12-4; CDR3: CASSFGQEGEKLFF; DNA: TGTGCCAGCAGTTTCGGTCAGGAGGGGGAAAAACTGTTTTTT
J: TRBJ1-1; size: -; D: -; V: TRBV7-9; CDR3: CASSLDLGVTEAFF; DNA: TGTGCCAGCAGCTTAGACTTAGGGGTTACTGAAGCTTTCTTT
J: TRBJ1-1; size: few; D: -; V: TRBV7-2; CDR3: CASSRDPLNTEAFF; DNA: TGTGCCAGCAGCAGGGACCCCTTGAACACTGAAGCTTTCTTT
J: TRBJ2-1; size: -; D: -; V: TRBV7-2; CDR3: CASSPGVWDEQFF; DNA: TGTGCCAGCAGCCCAGGCGTTTGGGACGAGCAGTTCTTC
J: TRBJ2-7; size: -; D: TRBD2; V: TRBV15; CDR3: CATSRDLGGTTYLYEQYF; DNA: TGTGCCACCAGCAGAGATCTCGGCGGGACTACATACTTATACGAGCAGTACTTC
J: TRBJ2-1; size: -; D: TRBD1; V: TRBV5-1; CDR3: CASSDGTGSYNEQFF; DNA: TGCGCCAGCAGCGACGGGACAGGCTCCTACAATGAGCAGTTCTTC
J: TRBJ2-2; size: few; D: -; V: TRBV6-4; CDR3: CASSPGLSGTGELFF; DNA: TGTGCCAGCAGTCCCGGGCTCTCGGGCACCGGGGAGCTGTTTTTT
J: TRBJ1-2; size: -; D: -; V: TRBV7-2; CDR3: CASSSSRGGGGYTF; DNA: TGTGCCAGCAGCTCGTCAAGGGGAGGCGGCGGCTACACCTTC
J: TRBJ2-3; size: few; D: -; V: TRBV29-1; CDR3: CSVEDGGTDTQYF; DNA: TGCAGCGTTGAAGATGGGGGGACAGATACGCAGTATTTT
J: TRBJ2-1; size: few; D: TRBD2; V: TRBV19; CDR3: CASSILSGTYNEQFF; DNA: TGTGCCAGTAGTATATTGAGCGGGACCTACAATGAGCAGTTCTTC
J: TRBJ2-7; size: many; D: TRBD2; V: TRBV5-6; CDR3: CASSTTSGSPMGYF; DNA: TGTGCCAGCAGCACGACTAGCGGGAGCCCCATGGGATACTTC
J: TRBJ2-7; size: few; D: TRBD2; V: TRBV27; CDR3: CASSALGGRDSYEQYF; DNA: TGTGCCAGCTCAGCGCTCGGCGGGAGGGACTCCTACGAGCAGTACTTC
J: TRBJ2-2; size: -; D: -; V: TRBV5-6; CDR3: CASSFHWTGELFF; DNA: TGTGCCAGCAGCTTTCACTGGACCGGGGAGCTGTTTTTT
J: TRBJ2-3; size: -; D: -; V: TRBV4-3; CDR3: CASSQEASGRGDTDTQYF; DNA: TGCGCCAGCAGCCAAGAGGCGTCAGGAAGAGGTGACACAGATACGCAGTATTTT